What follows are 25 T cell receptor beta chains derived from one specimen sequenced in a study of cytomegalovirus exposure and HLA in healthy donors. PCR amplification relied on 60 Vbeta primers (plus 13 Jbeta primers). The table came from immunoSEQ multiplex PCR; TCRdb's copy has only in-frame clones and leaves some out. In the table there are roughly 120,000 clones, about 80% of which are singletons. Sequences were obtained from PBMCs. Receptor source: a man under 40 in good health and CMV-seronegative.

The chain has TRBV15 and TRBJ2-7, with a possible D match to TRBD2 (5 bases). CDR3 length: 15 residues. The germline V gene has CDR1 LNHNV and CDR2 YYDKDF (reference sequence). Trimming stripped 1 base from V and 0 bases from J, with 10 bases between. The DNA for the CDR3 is TGTGCCACCAGCAGAGTCCGAGGGAGCTCCTACGAGCAGTACTTC. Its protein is CATSRVRGSSYEQYF.

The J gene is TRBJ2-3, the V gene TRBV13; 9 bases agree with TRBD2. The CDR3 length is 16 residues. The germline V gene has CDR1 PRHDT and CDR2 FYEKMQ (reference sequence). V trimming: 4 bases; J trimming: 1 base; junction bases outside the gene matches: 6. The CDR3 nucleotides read TGTGCCAGCAGCTCGTCGTCTAGCGGGGGCACAGATACGCAGTATTTT. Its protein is CASSSSSSGGTDTQYF. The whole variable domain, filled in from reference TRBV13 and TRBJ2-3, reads AAGVIQSPRHLIKEKRETATLKCYPIPRHDTVYWYQQGPGQDPQFLISFYEKMQSDKGSIPDRFSAQQFSDYHSELNMSSLELGDSALYFCASSSSSSGGTDTQYFGPGTRLTVL.

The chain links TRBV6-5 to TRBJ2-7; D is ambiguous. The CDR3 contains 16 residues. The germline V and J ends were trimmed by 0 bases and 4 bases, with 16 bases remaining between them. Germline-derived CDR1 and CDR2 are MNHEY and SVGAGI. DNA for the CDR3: TGTGCCAGCAGTTACTCGGCTTTCAGATATTTATACGAGCAGTACTTC. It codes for CASSYSAFRYLYEQYF.

Written as DNA, the CDR3 is TGCGCCAGCGGTGTTAGCTCACGAGATAGCTACAATGAGCAGTTCTTC. Protein: CASGVSSRDSYNEQFF. The chain has TRBV5-1 and TRBJ2-1; no reliable D call. CDR3 length: 16 amino acids. Trimming shortened V by 7 bases and J by 3 bases, and 20 bases separated the two germline ends. In germline, CDR1 is SGHRS, CDR2 YFSETQ.

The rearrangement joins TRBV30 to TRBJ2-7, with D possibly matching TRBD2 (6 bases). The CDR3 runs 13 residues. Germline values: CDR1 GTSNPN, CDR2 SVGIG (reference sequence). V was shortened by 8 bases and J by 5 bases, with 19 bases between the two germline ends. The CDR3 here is CAGGKQGRNEQYF. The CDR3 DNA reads TGTGCCGGAGGGAAGCAGGGCCGCAACGAGCAGTACTTC.

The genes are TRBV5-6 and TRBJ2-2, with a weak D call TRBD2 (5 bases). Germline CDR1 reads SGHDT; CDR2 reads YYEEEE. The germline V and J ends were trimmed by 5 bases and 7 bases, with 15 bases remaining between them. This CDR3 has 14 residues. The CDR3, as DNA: TGTGCCAGCAGACTACTAGGGTCGGTCGGGGAGCTGTTTTTT. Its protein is CASRLLGSVGELFF. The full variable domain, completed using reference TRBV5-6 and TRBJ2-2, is DAGVTQSPTHLIKTRGQQVTLRCSPKSGHDTVSWYQQALGQGPQFIFQYYEEEERQRGNFPDRFSGHQFPNYSSELNVNALLLGDSALYLCASRLLGSVGELFFGEGSRLTVL.

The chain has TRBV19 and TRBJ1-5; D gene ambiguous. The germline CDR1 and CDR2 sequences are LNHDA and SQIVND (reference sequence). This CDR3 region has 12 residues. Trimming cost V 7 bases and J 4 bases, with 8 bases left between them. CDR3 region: CASTDPNQPQHF. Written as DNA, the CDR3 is TGTGCCAGTACAGATCCGAATCAGCCCCAGCATTTT.

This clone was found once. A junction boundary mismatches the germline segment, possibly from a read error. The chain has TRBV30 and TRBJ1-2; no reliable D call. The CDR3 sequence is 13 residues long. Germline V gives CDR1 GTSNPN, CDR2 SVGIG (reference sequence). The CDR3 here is CAWTRGQNYGYPF. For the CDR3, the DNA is TGTGCCTGGACGAGAGGGCAGAACTATGGCTACCCCTTC.

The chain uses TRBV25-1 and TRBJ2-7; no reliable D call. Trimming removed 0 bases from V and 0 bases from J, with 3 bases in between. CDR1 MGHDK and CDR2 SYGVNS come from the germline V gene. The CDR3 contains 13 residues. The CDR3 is CASSEYSSYEQYF. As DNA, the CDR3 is TGTGCCAGCAGTGAATACTCCTCCTACGAGCAGTACTTC.

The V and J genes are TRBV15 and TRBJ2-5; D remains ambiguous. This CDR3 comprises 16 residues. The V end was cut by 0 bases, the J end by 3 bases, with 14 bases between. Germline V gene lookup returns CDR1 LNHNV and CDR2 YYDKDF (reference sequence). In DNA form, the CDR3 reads TGTGCCACCAGCAGAGAGAAACTTCTAATCAAAGAGACCCAGTACTTC. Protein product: CATSREKLLIKETQYF.

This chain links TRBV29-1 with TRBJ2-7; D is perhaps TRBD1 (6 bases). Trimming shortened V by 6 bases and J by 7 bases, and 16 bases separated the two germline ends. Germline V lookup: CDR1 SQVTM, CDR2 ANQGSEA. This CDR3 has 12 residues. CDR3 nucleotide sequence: TGCAGCGTCCTTTGGGGGCCGGATGAGCAGTACTTC. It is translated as CSVLWGPDEQYF.

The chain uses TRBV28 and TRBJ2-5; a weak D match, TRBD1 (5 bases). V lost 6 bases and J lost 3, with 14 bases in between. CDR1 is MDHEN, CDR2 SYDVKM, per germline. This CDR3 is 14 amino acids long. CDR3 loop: CASSTIQGEETQYF. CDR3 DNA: TGTGCCAGCAGCACCATCCAAGGGGAAGAGACCCAGTACTTC. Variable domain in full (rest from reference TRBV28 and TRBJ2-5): DVKVTQSSRYLVKRTGEKVFLECVQDMDHENMFWYRQDPGLGLRLIYFSYDVKMKEKGDIPEGYSVSREKKERFSLILESASTNQTSMYLCASSTIQGEETQYFGPGTRLLVL.

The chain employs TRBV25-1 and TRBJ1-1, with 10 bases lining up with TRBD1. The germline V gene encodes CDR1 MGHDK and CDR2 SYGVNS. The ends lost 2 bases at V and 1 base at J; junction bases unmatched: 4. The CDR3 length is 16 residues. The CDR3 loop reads CASSERRDRGNTEAFF. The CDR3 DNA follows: TGTGCCAGCAGTGAAAGGAGGGACAGGGGGAACACTGAAGCTTTCTTT.

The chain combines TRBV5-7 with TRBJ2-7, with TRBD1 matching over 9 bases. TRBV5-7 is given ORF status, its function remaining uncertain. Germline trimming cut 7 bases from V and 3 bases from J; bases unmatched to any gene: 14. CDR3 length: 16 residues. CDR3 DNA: TGTGCCAGCGGACGAACAGGGGGCAAGGGTGGCTACGAGCAGTACTTC. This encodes CASGRTGGKGGYEQYF.

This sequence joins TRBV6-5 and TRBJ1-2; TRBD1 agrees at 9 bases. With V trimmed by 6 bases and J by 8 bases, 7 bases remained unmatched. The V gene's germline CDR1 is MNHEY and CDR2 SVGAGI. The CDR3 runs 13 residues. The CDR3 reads CASSRTGGGGYTF. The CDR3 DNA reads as TGTGCCAGCAGCCGTACAGGGGGCGGGGGCTACACCTTC.

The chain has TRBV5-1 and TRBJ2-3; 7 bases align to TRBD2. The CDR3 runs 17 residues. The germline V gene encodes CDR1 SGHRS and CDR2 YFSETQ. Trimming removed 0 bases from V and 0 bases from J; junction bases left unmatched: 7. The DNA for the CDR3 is TGCGCCAGCAGCTTGGCTCCCGGGACTACTAGCACAGATACGCAGTATTTT. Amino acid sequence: CASSLAPGTTSTDTQYF.

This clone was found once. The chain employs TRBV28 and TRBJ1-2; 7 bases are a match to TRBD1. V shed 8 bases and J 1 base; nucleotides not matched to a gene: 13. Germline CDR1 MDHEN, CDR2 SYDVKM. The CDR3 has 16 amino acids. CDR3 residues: CASGAGPTGSNYGYTF. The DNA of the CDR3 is TGTGCCAGCGGGGCGGGCCCGACAGGGAGTAACTATGGCTACACCTTC.

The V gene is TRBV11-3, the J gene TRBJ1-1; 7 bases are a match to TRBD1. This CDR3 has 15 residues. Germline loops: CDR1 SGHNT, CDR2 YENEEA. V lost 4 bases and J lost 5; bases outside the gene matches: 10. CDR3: CASSSRPAGGTEAFF. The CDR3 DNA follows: TGTGCCAGCAGCTCCCGTCCCGCAGGGGGGACTGAAGCTTTCTTT.

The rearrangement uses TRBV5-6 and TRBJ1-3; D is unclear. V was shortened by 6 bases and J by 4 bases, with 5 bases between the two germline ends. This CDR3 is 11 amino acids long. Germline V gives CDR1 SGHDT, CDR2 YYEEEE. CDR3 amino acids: CASTRGNTIYF. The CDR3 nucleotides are TGTGCCAGCACCCGGGGAAACACCATATATTTT. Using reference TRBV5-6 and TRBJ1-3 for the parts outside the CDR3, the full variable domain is DAGVTQSPTHLIKTRGQQVTLRCSPKSGHDTVSWYQQALGQGPQFIFQYYEEEERQRGNFPDRFSGHQFPNYSSELNVNALLLGDSALYLCASTRGNTIYFGEGSWLTVV.

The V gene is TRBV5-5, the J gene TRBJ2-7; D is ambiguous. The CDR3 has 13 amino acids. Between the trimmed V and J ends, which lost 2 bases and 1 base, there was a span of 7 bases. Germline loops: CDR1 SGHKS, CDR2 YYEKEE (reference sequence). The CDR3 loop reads CASSFSSSYEQYF. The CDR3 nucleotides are TGTGCCAGCAGCTTCTCCAGTTCCTACGAGCAGTACTTC.

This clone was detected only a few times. The CDR3 sequence is CASSFSLRGEVGYTF. CDR3 coding DNA: TGTGCCAGCAGCTTTTCTCTCAGGGGGGAAGTTGGCTACACCTTC. V gene TRBV7-9 combines with J gene TRBJ1-2, with 7 nucleotides matching TRBD1. The germline V gene has CDR1 SEHNR and CDR2 FQNEAQ (reference sequence). The CDR3 loop spans 15 amino acids. V lost 3 bases and J lost 7; bases outside the gene matches: 11.

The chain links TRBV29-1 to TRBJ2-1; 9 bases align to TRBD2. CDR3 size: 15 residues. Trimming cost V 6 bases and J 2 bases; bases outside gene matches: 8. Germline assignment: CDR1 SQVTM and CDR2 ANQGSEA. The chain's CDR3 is CSVGSGRLTYNEQFF. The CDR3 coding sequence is TGCAGCGTGGGTAGCGGGAGACTAACCTACAATGAGCAGTTCTTC.

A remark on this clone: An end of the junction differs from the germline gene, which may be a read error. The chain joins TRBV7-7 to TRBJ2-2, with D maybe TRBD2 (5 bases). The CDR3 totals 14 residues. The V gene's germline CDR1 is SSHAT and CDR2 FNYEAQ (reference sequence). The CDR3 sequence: CASSLGGFTGELFF. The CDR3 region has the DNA TGTGCTAGCAGCTTAGGCGGGTTCACCGGGGAGCTGTTTTTT.

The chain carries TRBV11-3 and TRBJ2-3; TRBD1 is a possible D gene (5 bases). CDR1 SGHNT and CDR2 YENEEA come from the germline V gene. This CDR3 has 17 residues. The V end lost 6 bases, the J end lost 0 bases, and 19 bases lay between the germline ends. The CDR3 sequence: CASRGGEGVGSTDTQYF. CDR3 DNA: TGTGCCAGCAGGGGCGGCGAAGGGGTGGGGAGCACAGATACGCAGTATTTT.

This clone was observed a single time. CDR3 sequence reads: CASSIQGEGNQPQHF. The CDR3 nucleotides read TGTGCCAGTAGTATCCAGGGGGAGGGCAATCAGCCCCAGCATTTT. The chain links TRBV19 to TRBJ1-5; TRBD1 agrees at 7 bases. CDR1 is LNHDA and CDR2 is SQIVND in the germline V gene (reference sequence). The CDR3 is 15 amino acids. V trimming: 3 bases; J trimming: 2 bases; junction bases outside the gene matches: 4.